The present T cell receptor beta chain was sequenced within a study of chemoradiotherapy in HPV16-positive cancers. CDR1 is GTSNPN, CDR2 SVGIG, per germline (reference sequence). The CDR3 is 12 amino acids. Trimming removed 1 base from V and 7 bases from J, with 9 bases in between. Sequenced by immunoSEQ multiplex PCR; TCRdb stores in-frame clones only, minus some. The table lists about 10,000 clones, 71% of them singletons. This sequence originates from a human donor with HPV-associated anogenital cancer. The chain carries TRBV30 and TRBJ2-3; no reliable D call. Sampling took place from a patient who underwent chemoradiotherapy. The CDR3, as DNA: TGTGCCTGGAGTGCGTTGTCGAATACGCAGTATTTT. It is translated as CAWSALSNTQYF.